These 10 T cell receptor beta chains were all obtained from the same sample, sequenced in a study of blood T cell repertoires in COVID-19. TCRdb keeps only in-frame clones here, not all; method: immunoSEQ multiplex PCR. This sample carries about 240,000 clones, more than 70% of them seen once, and the ten largest clones take about 12%. The sample was peripheral blood. The source is a man older than 75 with acute or convalescent COVID-19.

J is TRBJ1-2 and V is TRBV9; D is unresolved. This CDR3 region has 15 residues. From germline, CDR1 is SGDLS and CDR2 YYNGEE. Between the trimmed V and J ends, which lost 2 bases and 4 bases, there was a span of 15 bases. This CDR3 is CASSVNIQDGYGYTF. The CDR3 coding sequence is TGTGCCAGCAGCGTGAACATCCAGGATGGCTATGGCTACACCTTC.

The CDR3 reads CAWGDSHQETQYF. In DNA form, the CDR3 reads TGTGCCTGGGGGGACAGCCACCAAGAGACCCAGTACTTC. V usage is TRBV30 and J usage is TRBJ2-5, with 7 bases identical to TRBD1. The CDR3 spans 13 residues. J gave up 0 bases and V 5 bases, and 3 bases lay outside the gene matches. CDR1 is GTSNPN, CDR2 SVGIG, per germline (reference sequence).

This clone came up a few times. This rearrangement joins TRBV7-2 to TRBJ1-1, with 7 bases that match TRBD1. Looked up from germline, CDR1 is SGHTA and CDR2 is FQGNSA. V dropped 5 bases and J dropped 0; count of bases not matched to a gene: 9. This CDR3 region has 16 residues. CDR3 DNA: TGTGCCAGCAGCCCCTGGGACAGACGGCTGAACACTGAAGCTTTCTTT. This translates into CASSPWDRRLNTEAFF. The full variable domain, rest sourced from reference TRBV7-2 and TRBJ1-1, is GAGVSQSPSNKVTEKGKDVELRCDPISGHTALYWYRQSLGQGLEFLIYFQGNSAPDKSGLPSDRFSAERTGGSVSTLTIQRTQQEDSAVYLCASSPWDRRLNTEAFFGQGTRLTVV.

This chain uses TRBV6-4 with TRBJ2-1; possible D gene TRBD2, 6 bases. Trimming stripped 6 bases from V and 2 bases from J, with 17 bases between. CDR3 size: 16 residues. Germline V gene data show CDR1 as MRHNA and CDR2 as SNTAGT. The CDR3 reads CASSLSEAGTYNEQFF. The CDR3 nucleotides are TGTGCCAGCAGCTTGAGTGAGGCGGGAACCTACAATGAGCAGTTCTTC.

This chain links TRBV6-5 with TRBJ1-1; 7 bases are shared with TRBD1. This CDR3 contains 15 residues. The germline CDR1 and CDR2 sequences are MNHEY and SVGAGI. The trim removed 6 bases at V and 1 base at J, leaving 8 bases unmatched. The CDR3, as DNA: TGTGCCAGCAGACCCCCTGGGGACAGGAACACTGAAGCTTTCTTT. Its translation is CASRPPGDRNTEAFF.

This chain connects TRBV29-1 to TRBJ2-5; a possible D gene is TRBD1 (5 bases). V shed 2 bases and J shed 6 bases, with 10 bases lying between them. The CDR3 spans 12 residues. Germline lookup yields CDR1 SQVTM and CDR2 ANQGSEA. The CDR3 DNA is TGCAGCGTTGAATTTAGGGGAAAGACCCAGTACTTC. Translating gives CSVEFRGKTQYF.

The J gene is TRBJ2-3, the V gene TRBV5-1, with TRBD1 matching over 8 bases. V shed 4 bases and J 2 bases; nucleotides not matched to a gene: 3. The CDR3 consists of 14 residues. The germline gives CDR1 SGHRS, CDR2 YFSETQ. As DNA, the CDR3 is TGCGCCAGCAGCGGGCAGGGGGCCACAGATACGCAGTATTTT. Its protein is CASSGQGATDTQYF.

The chain has TRBV12-2 and TRBJ2-1; the table's TRBD1 call for D was not verified on the DNA. TRBV12-2 is described as a pseudogene. CDR3 size: 14 residues. CDR3 sequence (DNA): TGTGCAAGTCGCTTAGACGCAGAATACAATGAGCAGTTCTTC. Translation: CASRLDAEYNEQFF.

V usage is TRBV5-8 and J usage is TRBJ1-5; unclear D gene. CDR3 length: 16 residues. V gave up 0 bases and J gave up 0 bases, with 10 bases separating them. Germline assignment: CDR1 SGHTS and CDR2 YDEGEE. CDR3 sequence: CASSLERRDSNQPQHF. DNA for the CDR3: TGTGCCAGCAGCTTGGAACGGCGGGATAGCAATCAGCCCCAGCATTTT.

V is TRBV28 and J is TRBJ2-1; 14 bases line up with TRBD2. V lost 8 bases and J lost 4; bases outside the gene matches: 10. Looked up from germline, CDR1 is MDHEN and CDR2 is SYDVKM. The length of the CDR3 is 17 residues. In nucleotides, the CDR3 is TGTGCCAGCCGTCCCGGGACTAGCGGGAGTTATTACAATGAGCAGTTCTTC. Its protein product is CASRPGTSGSYYNEQFF.